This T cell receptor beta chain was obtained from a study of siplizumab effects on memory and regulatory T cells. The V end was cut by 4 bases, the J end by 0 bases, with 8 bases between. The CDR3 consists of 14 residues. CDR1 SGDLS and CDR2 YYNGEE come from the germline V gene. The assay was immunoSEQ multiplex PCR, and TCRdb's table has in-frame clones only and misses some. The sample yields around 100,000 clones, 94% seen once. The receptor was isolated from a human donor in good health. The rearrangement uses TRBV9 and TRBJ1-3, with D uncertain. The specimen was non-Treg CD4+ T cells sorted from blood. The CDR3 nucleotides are TGTGCCAGCAGCCCCCCATACTCTGGAAACACCATATATTTT. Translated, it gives CASSPPYSGNTIYF.